This passage covers 17 T cell receptor beta chains from one sample sequenced in a study of shared clonotypes between healthy human individuals (dated by TCRdb to 2018 to 2020). Libraries came from the immunoSEQ multiplex PCR assay. TCRdb's version of the immuneACCESS table is confined to in-frame rearrangements and falls short of the full clone set. An unresolved V gene accounts for under half of the shortfall where checked; the remainder is of unknown origin. The sample records some 1.5 million clones, roughly 95% of which are singletons. The top ten clones comprise approximately 1.1% of the sample. The sample consisted of naive CD4+ T cells sorted from blood. The cell subset or site label here, explained by the study, means: CD45RA+ positively selected. The receptors come from a man between 25 and 39 years old in good health.

The chain couples TRBV9 to TRBJ1-1, with D perhaps matching TRBD1 (5 bases). CDR1 and CDR2 (germline): SGDLS, YYNGEE. This CDR3 region has 15 residues. The V and J ends lost 0 bases and 11 bases respectively, with 20 bases between them. CDR3 coding DNA: TGTGCCAGCAGCGTAGAGAGAACCGGGACGGAGATCGCTTTCTTT. Translation gives CASSVERTGTEIAFF. Using reference TRBV9 and TRBJ1-1 for the parts outside the CDR3, the full variable domain is DSGVTQTPKHLITATGQRVTLRCSPRSGDLSVYWYQQSLDQGLQFLIQYYNGEERAKGNILERFSAQQFPDLHSELNLSSLELGDSALYFCASSVERTGTEIAFFGQGTRLTVV.

The chain recombines TRBV6-1 with TRBJ1-2; 7 bases agree with TRBD1. CDR3 size: 21 residues. Germline CDR1 and CDR2: MNHNS and SASEGT. J gave up 0 bases and V 2 bases, and 21 bases lay outside the gene matches. Here the CDR3 reads CASSEYPTGPLTRGSNYGYTF. CDR3 DNA sequence: TGTGCCAGCAGTGAATATCCGACAGGGCCGTTAACAAGAGGATCTAACTATGGCTACACCTTC.

The chain links TRBV28 to TRBJ2-5, with 11 bases that match TRBD1. The V gene's germline CDR1 is MDHEN and CDR2 SYDVKM. Unmatched junction bases numbered 9, after V lost 8 bases and J lost 4 bases. The CDR3 extends over 15 amino acids. This CDR3 reads CASDDRDRGTETQYF. DNA of the CDR3: TGTGCCAGCGACGACCGGGACAGGGGGACAGAGACCCAGTACTTC.

The chain combines TRBV7-2 with TRBJ2-7, with no clear D. CDR3 length: 15 amino acids. CDR1 SGHTA and CDR2 FQGNSA come from the germline V gene. Trimming took 8 bases from V and 0 from J, leaving 17 bases between them. In DNA form, the CDR3 reads TGTGCCAGCGGCCAAGGCCCGGCGCTCTCCTACGAGCAGTACTTC. Translating gives CASGQGPALSYEQYF.

This clone was seen just once. V is TRBV5-4 and J is TRBJ2-1; D possibly corresponds to TRBD2 (6 bases). The CDR3 is 14 amino acids. Trimming stripped 0 bases from V and 7 bases from J, with 11 bases between. The germline gives CDR1 SGHNT, CDR2 YYREEE (reference sequence). This chain's CDR3 is CASSLGGLGNEQFF. In DNA, the CDR3 is TGTGCCAGCAGCTTGGGGGGACTGGGGAATGAGCAGTTCTTC. Drawing the rest from reference TRBV5-4 and TRBJ2-1, the complete variable domain is ETGVTQSPTHLIKTRGQQVTLRCSSQSGHNTVSWYQQALGQGPQFIFQYYREEENGRGNFPPRFSGLQFPNYSSELNVNALELDDSALYLCASSLGGLGNEQFFGPGTRLTVL.

This chain uses TRBV5-6 with TRBJ2-2; no definite D call. Trimming stripped 0 bases from V and 6 bases from J, with 6 bases between. The CDR3 runs to 13 residues. CDR1 is SGHDT and CDR2 is YYEEEE in the germline V gene. CDR3 in amino acids: CASSLGPPGELFF. CDR3 nucleotides: TGTGCCAGCAGCTTGGGACCCCCCGGGGAGCTGTTTTTT.

The chain recombines TRBV29-1 with TRBJ2-7; 10 bases match TRBD1. V trimming: 3 bases; J trimming: 7 bases; junction bases outside the gene matches: 6. The length of the CDR3 is 13 residues. Germline lookup yields CDR1 SQVTM and CDR2 ANQGSEA. The CDR3 nucleotides are TGCAGCGTTGAGGTCGGGACAGGGGTTGAGCAGTACTTC. Encoded protein: CSVEVGTGVEQYF.

The J gene is TRBJ2-5, the V gene TRBV4-1; 9 bases fit TRBD1. The germline gives CDR1 MGHRA, CDR2 YSYEKL. Trimming at V came to 4 bases and at J to 2 bases, leaving 5 bases not matched to a gene. This CDR3 has 15 residues. The CDR3 nucleotides are TGCGCCAGCAGCCTATCGGACAGGGGACAAGAGACCCAGTACTTC. This codes for CASSLSDRGQETQYF.

This chain joins TRBV7-9 and TRBJ2-7, with unresolved D. The CDR3 totals 16 residues. The germline V gene encodes CDR1 SEHNR and CDR2 FQNEAQ (reference sequence). Trimming removed 0 bases at V and 0 bases at J, with 12 bases between. The CDR3 here is CASSLAWEVGSYEQYF. The CDR3 DNA is TGTGCCAGCAGCTTAGCATGGGAAGTAGGCTCCTACGAGCAGTACTTC. Full variable domain (missing parts from reference TRBV7-9 and TRBJ2-7): DTGVSQNPRHKITKRGQNVTFRCDPISEHNRLYWYRQTLGQGPEFLTYFQNEAQLEKSRLLSDRFSAERPKGSFSTLEIQRTEQGDSAMYLCASSLAWEVGSYEQYFGPGTRLTVT.

The V and J genes are TRBV7-2 and TRBJ2-7; D is unresolved. The CDR3 contains 14 residues. The germline V gene encodes CDR1 SGHTA and CDR2 FQGNSA. Trimming shortened V by 1 base and J by 2 bases, and 9 bases separated the two germline ends. The CDR3 reads CASSLVVGPYEQYF. As DNA, the CDR3 is TGTGCCAGCAGCTTAGTGGTCGGCCCCTACGAGCAGTACTTC.

The chain carries TRBV9 and TRBJ1-2; tentative D call: TRBD1 (6 bases). The germline V gene encodes CDR1 SGDLS and CDR2 YYNGEE. This CDR3 is built from 13 residues. V shed 4 bases and J shed 5 bases, with 12 bases lying between them. CDR3 residues: CASSQTGYYGYTF. The CDR3 nucleotides read TGTGCCAGCAGCCAAACAGGGTATTATGGCTACACCTTC. Full variable domain (outside the CDR3, taken from reference TRBV9 and TRBJ1-2): DSGVTQTPKHLITATGQRVTLRCSPRSGDLSVYWYQQSLDQGLQFLIQYYNGEERAKGNILERFSAQQFPDLHSELNLSSLELGDSALYFCASSQTGYYGYTFGSGTRLTVV.

Comments on this clone: Other DNA sequences in the sample encode the same CDR3. The V gene is TRBV7-3, the J gene TRBJ2-1; TRBD1 might be the D (7 bases). The CDR3 has 15 amino acids. V was trimmed by 3 bases and J by 4 bases, leaving 13 bases between them. CDR1 is SGHTA, CDR2 FQGTGA, per germline. The CDR3 DNA is TGTGCCAGCAGCTTGCGGGACAGCTCTTACAATGAGCAGTTCTTC. This sequence encodes CASSLRDSSYNEQFF.

In regard to this clone: Other DNA sequences from this sample encode an identical CDR3 as well. The chain uses TRBV10-1 and TRBJ1-5, with D perhaps TRBD1 (6 bases). In germline, CDR1 is WNHNN, CDR2 SYGVQD (reference sequence). Trimming took 6 bases from V and 4 from J, leaving 10 bases between them. CDR3 length equals 13 residues. In nucleotides, the CDR3 is TGCGCCAGCAGCGAAGGGGGGAATCAGCCCCAGCATTTT. Amino acids: CASSEGGNQPQHF.

This rearrangement joins TRBV2 to TRBJ2-2; D is perhaps TRBD2 (5 bases). V gave up 4 bases and J gave up 6 bases, with 18 bases separating them. From germline, CDR1 is SNHLY and CDR2 FYNNEI. The CDR3 totals 16 residues. CDR3 DNA sequence: TGTGCCAGCAGTGGGGAGCGTGCCAGATTGGCCGGGGAGCTGTTTTTT. Encoded protein: CASSGERARLAGELFF.

The chain joins TRBV5-5 to TRBJ2-1, with D tentatively TRBD1 (5 bases). V lost 2 bases, J lost 2 bases, and 20 bases lay in between. Germline V CDR1 and CDR2: SGHKS, YYEKEE (reference sequence). The CDR3 totals 18 residues. The CDR3 here is CASSLQATFIPPYNEQFF. CDR3 nucleotide sequence: TGTGCCAGCAGCTTACAGGCGACATTCATCCCCCCCTACAATGAGCAGTTCTTC.

The V call is TRBV19, the J call TRBJ2-1; tentatively, D is TRBD2 (6 bases). Per germline, CDR1 LNHDA and CDR2 SQIVND (reference sequence). Trimming stripped 3 bases from V and 2 bases from J, with 11 bases between. The CDR3 runs 15 residues. CDR3 sequence: CASSIDGGTYNEQFF. In DNA, the CDR3 is TGTGCCAGTAGTATCGACGGGGGAACCTACAATGAGCAGTTCTTC.

Remarks on this clone: The same CDR3 also results from other DNA sequences found in this sample. The chain employs TRBV18 and TRBJ2-5, with D possibly matching TRBD1 (7 bases). Germline CDR1 reads KGHSH; CDR2 reads LQKENI. This CDR3 has 15 residues. V was cut by 3 bases and J by 5 bases, with 16 bases left in between. In DNA, the CDR3 is TGTGCCAGCTCACCGGAGGGGGCGCGAGGCGAGACCCAGTACTTC. Its translation: CASSPEGARGETQYF.